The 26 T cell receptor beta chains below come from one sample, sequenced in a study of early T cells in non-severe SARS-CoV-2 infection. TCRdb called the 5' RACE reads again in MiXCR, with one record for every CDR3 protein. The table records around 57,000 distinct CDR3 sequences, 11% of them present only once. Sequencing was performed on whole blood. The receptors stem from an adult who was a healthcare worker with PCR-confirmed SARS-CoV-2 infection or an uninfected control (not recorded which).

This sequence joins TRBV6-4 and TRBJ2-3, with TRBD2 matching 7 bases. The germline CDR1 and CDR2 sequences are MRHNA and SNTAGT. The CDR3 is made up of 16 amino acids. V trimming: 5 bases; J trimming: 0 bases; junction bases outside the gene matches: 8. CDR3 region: CASSRSSGLSTDTQYF. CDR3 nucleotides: TGTGCCAGCAGTCGATCTAGCGGCCTTAGCACAGATACGCAGTATTTT.

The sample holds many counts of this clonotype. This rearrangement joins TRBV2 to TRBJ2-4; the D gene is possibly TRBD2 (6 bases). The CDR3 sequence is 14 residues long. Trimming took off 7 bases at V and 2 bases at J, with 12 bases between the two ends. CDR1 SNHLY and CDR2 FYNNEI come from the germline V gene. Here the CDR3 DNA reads TGTGCCAGCAATAAGGAGGGATCCAAAAACATTCAGTACTTC. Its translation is CASNKEGSKNIQYF.

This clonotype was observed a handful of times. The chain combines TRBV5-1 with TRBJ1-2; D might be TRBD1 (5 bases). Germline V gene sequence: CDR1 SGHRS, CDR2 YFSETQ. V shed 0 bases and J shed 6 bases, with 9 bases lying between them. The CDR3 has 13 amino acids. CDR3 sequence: CASSLVGGNGYTF. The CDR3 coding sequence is TGCGCCAGCAGCTTGGTCGGGGGAAATGGCTACACCTTC.

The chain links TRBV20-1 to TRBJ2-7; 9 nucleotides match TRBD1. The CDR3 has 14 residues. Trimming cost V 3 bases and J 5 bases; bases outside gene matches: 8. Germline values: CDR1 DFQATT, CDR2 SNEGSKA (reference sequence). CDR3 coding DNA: TGCAGTGCTAGTCCCGGGACAGGGTTCAACGAGCAGTACTTC. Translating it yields CSASPGTGFNEQYF.

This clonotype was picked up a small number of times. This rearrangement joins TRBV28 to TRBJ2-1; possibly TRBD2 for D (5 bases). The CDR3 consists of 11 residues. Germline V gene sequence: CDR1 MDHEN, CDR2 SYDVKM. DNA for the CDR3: TGTGCGACTACTTCTTACAATGAGCAGTTCTTC. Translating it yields CATTSYNEQFF.

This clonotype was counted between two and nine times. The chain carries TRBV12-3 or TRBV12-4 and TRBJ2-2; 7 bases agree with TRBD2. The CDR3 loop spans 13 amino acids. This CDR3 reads CASGEGYTGELFF. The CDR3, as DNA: TGTGCATCGGGGGAGGGCTACACCGGGGAGCTGTTTTTT.

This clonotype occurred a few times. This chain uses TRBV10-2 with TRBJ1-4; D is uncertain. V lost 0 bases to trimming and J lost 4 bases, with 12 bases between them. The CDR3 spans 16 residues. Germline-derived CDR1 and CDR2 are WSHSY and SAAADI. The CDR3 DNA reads TGCGCCAGCAGTGAGTCGACGGCCCTTGGTAATGAAAAACTGTTTTTT. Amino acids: CASSESTALGNEKLFF.

CDR3 in amino acids: CASIGTGTGSYEQYF. In DNA form, the CDR3 reads TGTGCCAGCATTGGAACCGGGACTGGCTCCTACGAGCAGTACTTC. The chain uses TRBV6-1 and TRBJ2-7; D perhaps matches TRBD2 (6 bases). Trimming stripped 7 bases from V and 0 bases from J, with 16 bases between. The CDR3 is 15 amino acids. The germline V gene encodes CDR1 MNHNS and CDR2 SASEGT.

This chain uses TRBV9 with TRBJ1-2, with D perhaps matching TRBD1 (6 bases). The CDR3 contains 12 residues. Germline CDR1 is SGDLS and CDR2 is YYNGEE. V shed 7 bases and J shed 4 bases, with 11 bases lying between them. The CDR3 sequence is CASGGQTYGYTF. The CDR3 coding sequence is TGTGCCAGCGGGGGGCAGACCTATGGCTACACCTTC.

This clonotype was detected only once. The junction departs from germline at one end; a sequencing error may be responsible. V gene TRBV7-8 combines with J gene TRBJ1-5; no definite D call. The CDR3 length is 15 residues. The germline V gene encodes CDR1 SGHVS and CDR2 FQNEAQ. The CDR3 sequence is CASSLEGISNQPQHF. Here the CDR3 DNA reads TGTGCCAGCAGCTTAGAAGGGATTAGCAATCAGCCCCAACATTTT.

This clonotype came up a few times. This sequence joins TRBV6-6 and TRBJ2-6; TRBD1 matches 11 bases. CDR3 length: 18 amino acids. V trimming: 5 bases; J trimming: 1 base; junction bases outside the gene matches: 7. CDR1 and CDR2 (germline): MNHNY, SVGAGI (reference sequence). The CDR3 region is CASSGSGTGGSGANVLTF. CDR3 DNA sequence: TGTGCCAGCAGTGGCTCCGGGACAGGGGGGTCTGGGGCCAACGTCCTGACTTTC.

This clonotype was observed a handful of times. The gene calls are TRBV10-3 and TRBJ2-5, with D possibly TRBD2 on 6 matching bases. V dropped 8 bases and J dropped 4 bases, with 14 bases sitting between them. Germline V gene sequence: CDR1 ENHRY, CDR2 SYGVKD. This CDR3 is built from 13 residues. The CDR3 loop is CAIGERAGETQYF. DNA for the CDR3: TGTGCCATCGGCGAGCGGGCGGGAGAGACCCAGTACTTC.

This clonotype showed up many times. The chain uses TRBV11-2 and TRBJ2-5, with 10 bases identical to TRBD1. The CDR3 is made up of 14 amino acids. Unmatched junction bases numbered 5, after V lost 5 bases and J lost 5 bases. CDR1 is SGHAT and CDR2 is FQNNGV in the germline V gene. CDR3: CASSLSTGGETQYF. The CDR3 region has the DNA TGTGCCAGCAGCCTCTCGACAGGGGGCGAGACCCAGTACTTC. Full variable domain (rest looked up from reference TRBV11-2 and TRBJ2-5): EAGVAQSPRYKIIEKRQSVAFWCNPISGHATLYWYQQILGQGPKLLIQFQNNGVVDDSQLPKDRFSAERLKGVDSTLKIQPAKLEDSAVYLCASSLSTGGETQYFGPGTRLLVL.

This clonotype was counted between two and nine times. DNA of the CDR3: TGTGCCAGCACTCCAATGGGGTCTACCTACAATGAGCAGTTCTTC. Its protein is CASTPMGSTYNEQFF. The chain has TRBV2 and TRBJ2-1; D remains unclear. This CDR3 contains 15 residues. Germline V gives CDR1 SNHLY, CDR2 FYNNEI. Trimming cost V 7 bases and J 2 bases, with 15 bases left between them. The full variable domain, with the rest looked up from reference TRBV2 and TRBJ2-1, is EPEVTQTPSHQVTQMGQEVILRCVPISNHLYFYWYRQILGQKVEFLVSFYNNEISEKSEIFDDQFSVERPDGSNFTLKIRSTKLEDSAMYFCASTPMGSTYNEQFFGPGTRLTVL.

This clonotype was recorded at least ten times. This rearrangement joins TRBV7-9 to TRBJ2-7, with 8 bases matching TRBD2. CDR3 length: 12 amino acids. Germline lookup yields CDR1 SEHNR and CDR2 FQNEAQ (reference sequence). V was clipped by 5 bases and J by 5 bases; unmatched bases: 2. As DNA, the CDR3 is TGTGCCAGCAGCGTACTAGCGGACGAGCAGTACTTC. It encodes CASSVLADEQYF.

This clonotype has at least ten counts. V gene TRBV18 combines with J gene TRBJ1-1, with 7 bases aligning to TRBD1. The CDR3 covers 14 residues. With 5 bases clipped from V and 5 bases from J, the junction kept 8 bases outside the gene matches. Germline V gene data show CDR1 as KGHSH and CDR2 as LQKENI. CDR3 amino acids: CASSEGQVGTEAFF. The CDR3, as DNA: TGTGCCAGCTCAGAAGGACAGGTGGGGACTGAAGCTTTCTTT.

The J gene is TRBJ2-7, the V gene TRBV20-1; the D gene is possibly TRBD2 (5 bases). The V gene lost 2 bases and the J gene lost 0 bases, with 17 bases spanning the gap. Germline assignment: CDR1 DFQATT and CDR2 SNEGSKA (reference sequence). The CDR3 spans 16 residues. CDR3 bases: TGCAGTGCTAGACTCGATGGGAGCGCGAGCTCCTACGAGCAGTACTTC. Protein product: CSARLDGSASSYEQYF.

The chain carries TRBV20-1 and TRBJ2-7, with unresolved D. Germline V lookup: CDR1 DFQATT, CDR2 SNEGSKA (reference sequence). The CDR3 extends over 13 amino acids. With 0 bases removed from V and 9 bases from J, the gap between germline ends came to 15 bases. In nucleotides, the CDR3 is TGCAGTGCTAGAGACAGTCCCGGAATCGGGCAGTACTTC. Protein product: CSARDSPGIGQYF.

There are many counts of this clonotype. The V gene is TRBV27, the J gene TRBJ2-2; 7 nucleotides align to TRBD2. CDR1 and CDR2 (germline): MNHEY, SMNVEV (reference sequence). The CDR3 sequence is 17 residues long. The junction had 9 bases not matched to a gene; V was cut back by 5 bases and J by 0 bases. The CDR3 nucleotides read TGTGCCAGCAGTCGGCGGCGGGACTATGCGAACACCGGGGAGCTGTTTTTT. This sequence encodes CASSRRRDYANTGELFF.

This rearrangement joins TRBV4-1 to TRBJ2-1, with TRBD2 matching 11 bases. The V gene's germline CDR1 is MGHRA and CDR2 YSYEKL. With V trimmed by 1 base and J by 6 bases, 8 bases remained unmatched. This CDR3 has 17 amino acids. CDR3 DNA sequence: TGCGCCAGCAGCCAAGGACTAGCGGGGAAAAGGGGCAATGAGCAGTTCTTC. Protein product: CASSQGLAGKRGNEQFF.

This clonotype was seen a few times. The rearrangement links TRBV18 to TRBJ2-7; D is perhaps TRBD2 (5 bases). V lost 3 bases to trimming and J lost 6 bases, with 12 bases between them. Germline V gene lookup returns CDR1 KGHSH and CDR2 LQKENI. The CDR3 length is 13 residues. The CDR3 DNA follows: TGTGCCAGCTCACCCGGGAAGGAACGCGAGCAGTACTTC. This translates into CASSPGKEREQYF. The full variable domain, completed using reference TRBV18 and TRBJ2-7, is NAGVMQNPRHLVRRRGQEARLRCSPMKGHSHVYWYRQLPEEGLKFMVYLQKENIIDESGMPKERFSAEFPKEGPSILRIQQVVRGDSAAYFCASSPGKEREQYFGPGTRLTVT.

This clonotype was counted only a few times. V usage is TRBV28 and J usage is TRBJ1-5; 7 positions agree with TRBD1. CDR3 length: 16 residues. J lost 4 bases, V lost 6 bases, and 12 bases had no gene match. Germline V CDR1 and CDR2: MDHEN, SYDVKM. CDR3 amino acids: CASSNGQGGSNQPQHF. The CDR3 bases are TGTGCCAGCAGCAACGGCCAGGGGGGCTCTAATCAGCCCCAGCATTTT.

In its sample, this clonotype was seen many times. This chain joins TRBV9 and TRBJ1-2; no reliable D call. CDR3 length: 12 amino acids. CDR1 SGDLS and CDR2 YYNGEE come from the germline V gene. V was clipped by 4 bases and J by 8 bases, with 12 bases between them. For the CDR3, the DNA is TGTGCCAGCAGCCGTGACTTGGGGGGCTACACCTTC. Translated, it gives CASSRDLGGYTF.

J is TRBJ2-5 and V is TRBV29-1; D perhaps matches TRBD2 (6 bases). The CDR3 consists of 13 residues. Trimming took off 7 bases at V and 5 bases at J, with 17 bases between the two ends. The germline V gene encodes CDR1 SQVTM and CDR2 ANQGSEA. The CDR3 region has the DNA TGCAGCGCCGAACTTAACAGCGGGGAGACCCAGTACTTC. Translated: CSAELNSGETQYF.

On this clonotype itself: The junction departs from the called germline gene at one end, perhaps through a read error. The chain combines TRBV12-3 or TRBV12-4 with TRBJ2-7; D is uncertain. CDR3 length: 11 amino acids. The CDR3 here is CASSSSFEQYF. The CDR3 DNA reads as TGTGCCAGCAGTTCGTCCTTCGAGCAGTACTTC.

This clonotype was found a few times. The DNA of the CDR3 is TGTGCCAGCCAACCAGCGGGGGGCTACAATGAGCAGTTCTTC. Translation gives CASQPAGGYNEQFF. J is TRBJ2-1 and V is TRBV27; 9 bases match TRBD2. CDR1 and CDR2 from the germline V gene are MNHEY and SMNVEV (reference sequence). The V and J ends lost 8 bases and 3 bases, in that order; junction bases with no gene match: 5. The CDR3 consists of 14 residues.